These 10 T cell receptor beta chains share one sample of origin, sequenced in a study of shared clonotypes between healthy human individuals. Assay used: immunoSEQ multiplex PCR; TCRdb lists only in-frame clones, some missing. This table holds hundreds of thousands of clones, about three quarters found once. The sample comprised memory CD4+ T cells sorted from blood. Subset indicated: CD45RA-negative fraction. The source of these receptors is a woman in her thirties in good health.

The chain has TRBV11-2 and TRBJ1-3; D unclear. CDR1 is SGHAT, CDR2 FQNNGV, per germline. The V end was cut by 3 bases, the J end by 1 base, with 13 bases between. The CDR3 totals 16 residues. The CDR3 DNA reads TGTGCCAGCAGCTTTAATGTAGTGGGATCTGGAAACACCATATATTTT. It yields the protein CASSFNVVGSGNTIYF.

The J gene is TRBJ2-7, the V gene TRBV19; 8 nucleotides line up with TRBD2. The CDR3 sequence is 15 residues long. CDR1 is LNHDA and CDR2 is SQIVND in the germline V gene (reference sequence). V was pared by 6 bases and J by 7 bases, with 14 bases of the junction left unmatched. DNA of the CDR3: TGTGCCAGTAGCCATATTAGCGGGATCCCTGGGGAGCAGTACTTC. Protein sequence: CASSHISGIPGEQYF.

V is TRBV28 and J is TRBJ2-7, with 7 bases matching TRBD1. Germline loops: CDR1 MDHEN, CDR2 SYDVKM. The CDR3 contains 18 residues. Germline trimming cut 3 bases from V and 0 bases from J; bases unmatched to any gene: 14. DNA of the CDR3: TGTGCCAGCAGTTTGTTCCCTAGGCTACAGGGGATCTCCTACGAGCAGTACTTC. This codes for CASSLFPRLQGISYEQYF.

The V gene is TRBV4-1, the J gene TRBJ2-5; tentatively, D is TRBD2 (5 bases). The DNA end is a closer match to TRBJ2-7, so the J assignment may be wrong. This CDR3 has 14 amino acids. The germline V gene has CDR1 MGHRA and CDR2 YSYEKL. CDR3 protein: CASSMQLGTYEQYF. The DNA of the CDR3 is TGCGCCAGCAGCATGCAACTAGGAACCTACGAGCAGTACTTC.

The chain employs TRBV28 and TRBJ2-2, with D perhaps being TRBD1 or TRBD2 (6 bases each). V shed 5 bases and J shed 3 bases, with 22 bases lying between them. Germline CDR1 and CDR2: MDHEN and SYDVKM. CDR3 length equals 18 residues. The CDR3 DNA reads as TGTGCCAGCAGTAGGGGGACTTGGGGGCAGATGGACACCGGGGAGCTGTTTTTT. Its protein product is CASSRGTWGQMDTGELFF.

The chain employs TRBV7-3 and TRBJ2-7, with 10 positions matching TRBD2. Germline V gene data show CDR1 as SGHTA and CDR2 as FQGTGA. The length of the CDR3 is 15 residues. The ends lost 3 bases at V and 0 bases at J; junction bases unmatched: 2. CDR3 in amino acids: CASSFRTSGSYEQYF. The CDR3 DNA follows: TGTGCCAGCAGCTTTCGGACTAGCGGCTCCTACGAGCAGTACTTC.

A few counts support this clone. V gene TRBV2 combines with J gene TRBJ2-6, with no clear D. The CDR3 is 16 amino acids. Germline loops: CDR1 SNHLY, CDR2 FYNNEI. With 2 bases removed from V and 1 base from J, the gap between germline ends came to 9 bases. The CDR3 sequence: CASSEWIGSGANVLTF. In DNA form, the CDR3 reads TGTGCCAGCAGTGAATGGATCGGGTCTGGGGCCAACGTCCTGACTTTC.

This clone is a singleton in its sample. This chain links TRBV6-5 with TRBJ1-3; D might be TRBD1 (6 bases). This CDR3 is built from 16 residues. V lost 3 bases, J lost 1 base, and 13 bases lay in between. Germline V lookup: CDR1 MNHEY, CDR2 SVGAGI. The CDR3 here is CASSYSKQGSGNTIYF. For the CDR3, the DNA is TGTGCCAGCAGTTATTCCAAACAGGGATCTGGAAACACCATATATTTT.

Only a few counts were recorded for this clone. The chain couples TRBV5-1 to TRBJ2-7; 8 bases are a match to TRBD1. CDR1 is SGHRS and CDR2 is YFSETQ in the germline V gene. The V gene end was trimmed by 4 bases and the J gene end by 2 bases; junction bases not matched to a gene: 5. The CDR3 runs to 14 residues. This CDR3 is CASSLNRGTYEQYF. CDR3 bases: TGCGCCAGCAGCCTGAACAGGGGGACCTACGAGCAGTACTTC.

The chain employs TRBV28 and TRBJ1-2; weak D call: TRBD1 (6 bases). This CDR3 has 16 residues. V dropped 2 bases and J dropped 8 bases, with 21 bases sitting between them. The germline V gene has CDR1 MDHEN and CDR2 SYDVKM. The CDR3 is CASSLRSSWGAGGYTF. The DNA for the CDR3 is TGTGCCAGCAGTTTAAGATCCAGTTGGGGGGCGGGCGGCTACACCTTC.